This T cell receptor (beta chain) is from a study of early T cells in non-severe SARS-CoV-2 infection. In the study overall: Sequencing targeted bulk RNA from unsorted whole blood, leaving chains unpaired. General study points: Matching with VDJdb favored anti-spike CD8 responses (missing private and CD4 specificities).

TCRdb processed the 5' RACE reads anew with MiXCR; each CDR3 protein has one entry. This sample has around 52,000 distinct CDR3 sequences, with 6.2% found just once. As concerns this clonotype: Its antigen is currently unknown.

The TCR comes from an adult who was a healthcare worker with PCR-confirmed SARS-CoV-2 infection or an uninfected control (not recorded which). Material: whole blood.

CDR3 region: CASSEFLANSPLHF. CDR3 DNA: TGTGCCAGCAGTGAATTTTTAGCAAATTCACCCCTCCACTTT. The rearrangement joins TRBV2 to TRBJ1-6; no firm D call. Germline CDR1 reads SNHLY; CDR2 reads FYNNEI. Between the trimmed V and J ends, which lost 2 bases and 7 bases, there was a span of 9 bases. This CDR3 is built from 14 residues.